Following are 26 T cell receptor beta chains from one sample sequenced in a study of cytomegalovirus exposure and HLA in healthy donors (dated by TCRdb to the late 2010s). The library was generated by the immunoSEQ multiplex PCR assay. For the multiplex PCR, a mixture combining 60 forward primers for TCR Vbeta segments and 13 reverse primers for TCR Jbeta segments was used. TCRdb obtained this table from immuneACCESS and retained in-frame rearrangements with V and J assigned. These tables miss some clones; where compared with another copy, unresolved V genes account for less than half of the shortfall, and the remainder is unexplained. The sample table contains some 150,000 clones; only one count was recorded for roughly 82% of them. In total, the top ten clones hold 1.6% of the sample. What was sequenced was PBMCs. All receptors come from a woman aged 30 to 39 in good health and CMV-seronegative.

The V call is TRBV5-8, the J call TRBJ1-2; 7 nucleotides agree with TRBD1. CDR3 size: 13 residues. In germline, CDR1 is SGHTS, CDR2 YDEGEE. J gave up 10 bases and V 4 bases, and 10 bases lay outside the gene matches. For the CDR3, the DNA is TGTGCCAGCAGCCGGGGGACAGAAGGTCCCTACACCTTC. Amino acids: CASSRGTEGPYTF.

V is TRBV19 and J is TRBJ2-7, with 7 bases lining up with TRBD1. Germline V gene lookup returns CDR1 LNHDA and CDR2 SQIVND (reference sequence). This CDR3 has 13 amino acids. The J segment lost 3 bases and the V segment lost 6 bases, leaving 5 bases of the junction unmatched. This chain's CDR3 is CASRKGGSYEQYF. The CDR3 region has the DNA TGTGCCAGTAGAAAAGGGGGCAGCTACGAGCAGTACTTC.

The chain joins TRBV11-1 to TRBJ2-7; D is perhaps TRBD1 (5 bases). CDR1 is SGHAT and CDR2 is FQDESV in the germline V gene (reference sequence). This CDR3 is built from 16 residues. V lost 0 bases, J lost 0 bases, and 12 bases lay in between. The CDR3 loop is CASSLAPDTSSYEQYF. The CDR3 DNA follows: TGTGCCAGCAGCTTAGCCCCGGACACCAGCTCCTACGAGCAGTACTTC.

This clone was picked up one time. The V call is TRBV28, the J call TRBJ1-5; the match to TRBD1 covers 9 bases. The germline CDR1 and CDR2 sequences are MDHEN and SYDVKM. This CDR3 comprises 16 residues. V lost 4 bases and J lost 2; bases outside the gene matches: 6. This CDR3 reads CASSSLDRGGNQPQHF. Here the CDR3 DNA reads TGTGCCAGCAGTTCCTTGGACAGGGGAGGCAATCAGCCCCAGCATTTT.

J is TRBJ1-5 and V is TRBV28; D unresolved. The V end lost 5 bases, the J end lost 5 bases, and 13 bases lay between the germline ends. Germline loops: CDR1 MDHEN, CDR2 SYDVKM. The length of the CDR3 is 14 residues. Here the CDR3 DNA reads TGTGCCAGCAGTCCCCACGCGGGATATCAGCCCCAGCATTTT. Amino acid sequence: CASSPHAGYQPQHF.

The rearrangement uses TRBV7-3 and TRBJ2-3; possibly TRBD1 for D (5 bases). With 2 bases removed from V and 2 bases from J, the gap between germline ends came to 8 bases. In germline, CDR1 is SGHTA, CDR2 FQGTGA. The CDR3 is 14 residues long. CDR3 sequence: CASSLSRATDTQYF. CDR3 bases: TGTGCCAGCAGCTTATCCAGGGCCACAGATACGCAGTATTTT.

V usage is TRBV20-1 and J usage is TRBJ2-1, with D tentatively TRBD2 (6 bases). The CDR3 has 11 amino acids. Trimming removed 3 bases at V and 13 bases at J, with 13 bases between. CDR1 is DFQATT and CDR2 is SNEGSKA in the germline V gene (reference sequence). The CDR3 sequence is CSAREGSGQFF. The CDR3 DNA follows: TGCAGTGCTAGGGAGGGGTCGGGACAGTTCTTC.

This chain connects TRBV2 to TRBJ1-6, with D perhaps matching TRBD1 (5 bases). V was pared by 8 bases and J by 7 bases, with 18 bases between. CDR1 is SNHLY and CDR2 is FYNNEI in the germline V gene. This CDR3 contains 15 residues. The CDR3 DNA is TGTGCCAGCTCCCAAAGACGGGGGGGAAATTCACCCCTCCACTTT. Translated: CASSQRRGGNSPLHF.

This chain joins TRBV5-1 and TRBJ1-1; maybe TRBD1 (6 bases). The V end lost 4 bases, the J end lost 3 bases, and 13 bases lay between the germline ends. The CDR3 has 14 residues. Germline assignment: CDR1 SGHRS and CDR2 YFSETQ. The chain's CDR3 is CASSLKPGDTEAFF. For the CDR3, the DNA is TGCGCCAGCAGCCTCAAGCCAGGGGACACTGAAGCTTTCTTT.

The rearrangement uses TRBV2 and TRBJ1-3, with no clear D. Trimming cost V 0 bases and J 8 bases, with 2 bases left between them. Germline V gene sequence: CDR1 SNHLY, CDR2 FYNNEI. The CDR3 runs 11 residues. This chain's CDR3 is CASSEADTIYF. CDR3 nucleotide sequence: TGTGCCAGCAGTGAAGCCGACACCATATATTTT. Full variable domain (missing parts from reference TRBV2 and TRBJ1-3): EPEVTQTPSHQVTQMGQEVILRCVPISNHLYFYWYRQILGQKVEFLVSFYNNEISEKSEIFDDQFSVERPDGSNFTLKIRSTKLEDSAMYFCASSEADTIYFGEGSWLTVV.

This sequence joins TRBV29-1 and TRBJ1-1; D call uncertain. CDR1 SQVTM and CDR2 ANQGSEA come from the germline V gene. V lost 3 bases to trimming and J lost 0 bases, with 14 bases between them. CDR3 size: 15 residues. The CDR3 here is CSVESGRALNTEAFF. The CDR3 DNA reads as TGCAGCGTTGAGAGCGGGAGAGCATTGAACACTGAAGCTTTCTTT. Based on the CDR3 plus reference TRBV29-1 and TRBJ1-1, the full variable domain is SAVISQKPSRDICQRGTSLTIQCQVDSQVTMMFWYRQQPGQSLTLIATANQGSEATYESGFVIDKFPISRPNLTFSTLTVSNMSPEDSSIYLCSVESGRALNTEAFFGQGTRLTVV.

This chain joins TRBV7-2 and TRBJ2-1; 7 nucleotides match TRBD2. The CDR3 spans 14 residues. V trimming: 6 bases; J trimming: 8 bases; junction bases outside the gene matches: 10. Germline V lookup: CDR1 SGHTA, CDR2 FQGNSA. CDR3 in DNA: TGTGCCAGCAGTCGAGCGGGGTACGGTCATGAGCAGTTCTTC. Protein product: CASSRAGYGHEQFF.

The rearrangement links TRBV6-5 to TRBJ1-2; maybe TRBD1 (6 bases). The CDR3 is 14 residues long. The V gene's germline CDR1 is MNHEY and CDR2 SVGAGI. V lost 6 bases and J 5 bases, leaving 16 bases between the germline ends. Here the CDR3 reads CASRPATGLYGYTF. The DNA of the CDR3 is TGTGCCAGCAGGCCAGCGACAGGCCTATATGGCTACACCTTC.

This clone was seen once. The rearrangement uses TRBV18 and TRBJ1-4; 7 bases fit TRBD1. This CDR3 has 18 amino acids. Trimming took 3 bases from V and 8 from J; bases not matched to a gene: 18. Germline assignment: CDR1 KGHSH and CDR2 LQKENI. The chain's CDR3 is CASSPILGDSQLWEKLFF. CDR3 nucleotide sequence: TGTGCCAGCTCACCTATTCTGGGGGACAGTCAACTGTGGGAAAAACTGTTTTTT.

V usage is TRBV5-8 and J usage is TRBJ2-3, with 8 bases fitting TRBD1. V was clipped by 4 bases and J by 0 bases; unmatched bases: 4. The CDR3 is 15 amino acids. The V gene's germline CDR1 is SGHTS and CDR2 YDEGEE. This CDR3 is CASSRTGTSTDTQYF. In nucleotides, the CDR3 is TGTGCCAGCAGCCGGACAGGGACTAGCACAGATACGCAGTATTTT.

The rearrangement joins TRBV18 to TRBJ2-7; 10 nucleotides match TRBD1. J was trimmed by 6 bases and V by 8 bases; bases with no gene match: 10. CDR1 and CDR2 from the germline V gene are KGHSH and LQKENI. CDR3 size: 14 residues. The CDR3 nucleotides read TGTGCCAGCCAAAGAGACAGGGGGCTATTCGAGCAGTACTTC. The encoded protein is CASQRDRGLFEQYF.

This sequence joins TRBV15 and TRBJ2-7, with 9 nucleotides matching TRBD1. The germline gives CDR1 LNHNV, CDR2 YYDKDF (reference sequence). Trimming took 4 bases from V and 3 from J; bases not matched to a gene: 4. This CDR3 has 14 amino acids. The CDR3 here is CATSTRTGVYEQYF. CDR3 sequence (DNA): TGTGCCACCAGCACACGGACAGGGGTCTACGAGCAGTACTTC.

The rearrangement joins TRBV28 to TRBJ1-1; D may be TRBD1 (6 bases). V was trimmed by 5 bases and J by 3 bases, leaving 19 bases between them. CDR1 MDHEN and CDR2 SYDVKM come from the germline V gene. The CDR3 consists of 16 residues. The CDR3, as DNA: TGTGCCAGCAGTCCTCACAGGGATGGAGGTGACACTGAAGCTTTCTTT. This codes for CASSPHRDGGDTEAFF.

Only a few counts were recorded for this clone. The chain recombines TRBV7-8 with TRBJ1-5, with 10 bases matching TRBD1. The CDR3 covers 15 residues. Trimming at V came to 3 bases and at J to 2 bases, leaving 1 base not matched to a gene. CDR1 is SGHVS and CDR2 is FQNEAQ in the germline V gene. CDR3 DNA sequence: TGTGCCAGCAGCTTCGGACAGGGGGGCAATCAGCCCCAGCATTTT. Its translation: CASSFGQGGNQPQHF.

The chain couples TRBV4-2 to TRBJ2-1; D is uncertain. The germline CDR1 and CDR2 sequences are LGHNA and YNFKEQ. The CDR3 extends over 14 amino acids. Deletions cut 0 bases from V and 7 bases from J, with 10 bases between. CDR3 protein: CASSQDRVSNEQFF. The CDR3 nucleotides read TGTGCCAGCAGCCAAGATCGGGTTAGTAATGAGCAGTTCTTC.

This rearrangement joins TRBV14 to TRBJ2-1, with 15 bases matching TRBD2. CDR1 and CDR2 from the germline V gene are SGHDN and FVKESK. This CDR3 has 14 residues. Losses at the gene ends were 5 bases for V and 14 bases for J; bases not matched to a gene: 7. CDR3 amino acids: CASSFGLAGGLEFF. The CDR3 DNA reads TGTGCCAGCAGCTTTGGACTAGCGGGGGGGCTGGAGTTCTTC. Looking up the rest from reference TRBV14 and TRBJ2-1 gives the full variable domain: EAGVTQFPSHSVIEKGQTVTLRCDPISGHDNLYWYRRVMGKEIKFLLHFVKESKQDESGMPNNRFLAERTGGTYSTLKVQPAELEDSGVYFCASSFGLAGGLEFFGPGTRLTVL.

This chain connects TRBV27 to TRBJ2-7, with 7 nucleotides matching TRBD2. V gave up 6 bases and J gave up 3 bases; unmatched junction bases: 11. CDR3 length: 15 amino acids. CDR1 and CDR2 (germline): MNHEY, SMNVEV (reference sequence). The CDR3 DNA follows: TGTGCCAGCAGGAGAGGTTCTTCGGGAGGCTACGAGCAGTACTTC. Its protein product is CASRRGSSGGYEQYF.

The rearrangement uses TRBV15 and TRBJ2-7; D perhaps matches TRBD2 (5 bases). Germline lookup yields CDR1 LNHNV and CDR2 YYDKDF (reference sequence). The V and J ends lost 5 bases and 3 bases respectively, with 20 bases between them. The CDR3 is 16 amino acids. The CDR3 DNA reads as TGTGCCACCAGCGTCGGAGGCTCTGAAGTCATCTACGAGCAGTACTTC. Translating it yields CATSVGGSEVIYEQYF.

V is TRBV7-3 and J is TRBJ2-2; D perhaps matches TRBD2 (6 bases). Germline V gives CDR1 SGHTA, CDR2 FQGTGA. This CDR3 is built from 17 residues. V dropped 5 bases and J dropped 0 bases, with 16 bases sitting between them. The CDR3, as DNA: TGTGCCAGCAGCCCCGACCTAGCGCGATCGAACACCGGGGAGCTGTTTTTT. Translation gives CASSPDLARSNTGELFF.

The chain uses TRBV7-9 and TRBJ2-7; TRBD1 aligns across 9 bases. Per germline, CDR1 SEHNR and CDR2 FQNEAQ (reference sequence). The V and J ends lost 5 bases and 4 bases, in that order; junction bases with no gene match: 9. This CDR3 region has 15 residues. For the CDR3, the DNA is TGTGCCAGCAGCCCGGGACAGGGTGTAGAGTACGAGCAGTACTTC. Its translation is CASSPGQGVEYEQYF. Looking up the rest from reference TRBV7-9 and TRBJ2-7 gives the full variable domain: DTGVSQNPRHKITKRGQNVTFRCDPISEHNRLYWYRQTLGQGPEFLTYFQNEAQLEKSRLLSDRFSAERPKGSFSTLEIQRTEQGDSAMYLCASSPGQGVEYEQYFGPGTRLTVT.

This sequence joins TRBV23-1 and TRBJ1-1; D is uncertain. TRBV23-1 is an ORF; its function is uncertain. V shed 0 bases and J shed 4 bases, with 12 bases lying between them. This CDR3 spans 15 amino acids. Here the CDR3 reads CASSQSPGEGTEAFF. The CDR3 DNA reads TGCGCCAGCAGTCAATCACCCGGGGAGGGCACTGAAGCTTTCTTT.